Listed below are T cell receptor beta chains from one sample, sequenced in a study of early T cells in non-severe SARS-CoV-2 infection. TCRdb re-called the 5' RACE reads through MiXCR, storing one row per CDR3 protein. The table shows about 20,000 distinct CDR3 sequences, with about 4.4% occurring only once. The sample comprised whole blood. These receptors were taken from an adult who was a healthcare worker with PCR-confirmed SARS-CoV-2 infection or an uninfected control (not recorded which). Both conserved end residues are part of each CDR3. Each record gives: clone size, CDR3 length, J gene, V gene, D gene, CDR3 DNA, CDR3 protein. D genes are given only for firm matches. Only some rows state a clone size, as once, few, many or a class for expanded clones.

medium-sized,12,TRBJ1-2,TRBV6-6,.,TGTGCCAGCAGTCCAACAGGGACTGGCTACACCTTC,CASSPTGTGYTF
.,12,TRBJ2-7,TRBV10-1,.,TGCGCCAGCAGTGAGCTGGGCTACGAGCAGTACTTC,CASSELGYEQYF
many,17,TRBJ2-1,TRBV5-4,TRBD2,TGTGCCAGCAGCTTAAAAAGTCTAGCGGGAGGATACAATGAGCAGTTCTTC,CASSLKSLAGGYNEQFF
many,12,TRBJ2-4,TRBV7-9,TRBD1,TGTGCCAGCAGCCCCGACAGGGACATTCAGTACTTC,CASSPDRDIQYF
many,13,TRBJ1-1,TRBV2,.,TGTGCCAGCGGGGTGGACAGGAACACTGAAGCTTTCTTT,CASGVDRNTEAFF
medium-sized,16,TRBJ2-5,TRBV28,.,TGTGCCAGCAGCATACTTACTACAGGGCCGAGGGAGACCCAGTACTTC,CASSILTTGPRETQYF
many,14,TRBJ2-1,TRBV24-1,TRBD2,TGTGCCACCAGTGACCGGACTAGCGGCAATGAGCAGTTCTTC,CATSDRTSGNEQFF
many,10,TRBJ2-1,TRBV20-1,.,TGCAGTGCCAAAAGAGATGAGCAGTTCTTC,CSAKRDEQFF
few,12,TRBJ2-7,TRBV29-1,.,TGCAGCGAAGAAGGCGAGGCGTACGAGCAGTACTTC,CSEEGEAYEQYF
.,12,TRBJ1-2,TRBV6-6,.,TGTGCCAGCACCACCGGGGTTGGAGGCTACACCTTC,CASTTGVGGYTF
many,13,TRBJ2-3,TRBV7-9,.,TGTGCCAGCCGGGAACAGGGTGCAGATACGCAGTATTTT,CASREQGADTQYF
medium-sized,15,TRBJ2-1,TRBV11-3,.,TGTGCCAGCAGCTTAGACCCTTATAGCTACAATGAGCAGTTCTTC,CASSLDPYSYNEQFF
many,17,TRBJ2-1,TRBV7-6,TRBD2,TGTGCCAGCAGCTTAAGGACTAGCGGGGGGGATTACAATGAGCAGTTCTTC,CASSLRTSGGDYNEQFF
few,14,TRBJ2-1,TRBV3-1,.,TGTGCCAGCAGACTTGGGGGGGCCCGCAATGAGCAGTTCTTC,CASRLGGARNEQFF
many,15,TRBJ2-1,TRBV11-2,.,TGTGCCAGCAGCCGACCCAGGACCACCTACAATGAGCAGTTCTTC,CASSRPRTTYNEQFF
medium-sized,14,TRBJ1-1,TRBV20-1,.,TGCAGTGCTAGGTCAGGGTACGGTAATACTGAAGCTTTCTTT,CSARSGYGNTEAFF